Each of the 31 T cell receptor beta chains below was sequenced from the same sample in a study of T cell changes during pregnancy in multiple sclerosis. TCRdb's table, derived via immunoSEQ multiplex PCR, lists solely in-frame clones and lacks some. Here the sample spans tens of thousands of clones, around 90% being singletons. Here the sequenced sample was peripheral blood, taken after pregnancy. The receptors were gathered from a female donor in good health, enrolled as a control in a pregnancy study.

For the CDR3, the DNA is TGCGCCAGCAGTGAGTTGGACAGGGCTGAATCACCCCTCCACTTT. Its translation is CASSELDRAESPLHF. The V call is TRBV10-2, the J call TRBJ1-6, with TRBD1 identical over 8 bases. Trimming removed 1 base from V and 10 bases from J; junction bases left unmatched: 6. CDR3 length: 15 amino acids. CDR1 WSHSY and CDR2 SAAADI come from the germline V gene.

This rearrangement joins TRBV6-6 to TRBJ1-4; 7 nucleotides line up with TRBD1. V lost 6 bases to trimming and J lost 5 bases; unmatched junction nucleotides: 3. CDR3 length: 13 residues. Germline V gene sequence: CDR1 MNHNY, CDR2 SVGAGI (reference sequence). The CDR3 DNA reads as TGTGCCAGCAGGGAACAGGGGAATGAAAAACTGTTTTTT. This encodes CASREQGNEKLFF.

V gene TRBV27 combines with J gene TRBJ1-5; 8 bases are a match to TRBD1. J gave up 3 bases and V 8 bases, and 6 bases lay outside the gene matches. The CDR3 sequence is 14 residues long. Germline values: CDR1 MNHEY, CDR2 SMNVEV (reference sequence). Here the CDR3 reads CASGRTGNNQPQHF. The CDR3, as DNA: TGTGCCAGCGGAAGGACAGGGAACAATCAGCCCCAGCATTTT.

The chain couples TRBV9 to TRBJ2-3; the D is unclear. Germline V lookup: CDR1 SGDLS, CDR2 YYNGEE. The CDR3 is made up of 14 amino acids. Deletions cut 0 bases from V and 2 bases from J, with 7 bases between. The CDR3 nucleotides read TGTGCCAGCAGCGTAGCTATTGACACAGATACGCAGTATTTT. This gives the protein CASSVAIDTDTQYF.

The chain is built from TRBV10-3 and TRBJ1-6; D perhaps matches TRBD1 (5 bases). V lost 4 bases to trimming and J lost 7 bases, with 8 bases between them. In germline, CDR1 is ENHRY, CDR2 SYGVKD. The CDR3 has 13 amino acids. The CDR3 is CAISARDNSPLHF. In DNA, the CDR3 is TGTGCCATCAGTGCGCGGGACAATTCACCCCTCCACTTT.

The chain joins TRBV4-2 to TRBJ1-1, with a tentative D call TRBD1 (5 bases). The CDR3 is made up of 18 amino acids. From germline, CDR1 is LGHNA and CDR2 YNFKEQ. V lost 0 bases to trimming and J lost 4 bases, with 21 bases between them. CDR3 protein: CASSQDGPAGKGGTEAFF. The CDR3, as DNA: TGTGCCAGCAGCCAAGATGGGCCGGCAGGGAAGGGTGGCACTGAAGCTTTCTTT.

This clone has only one observation. The CDR3, as DNA: TGTGCCAGCAGCTCGCGGGAGGGCCTTATCGATGAGCAGTTCTTC. The encoded protein is CASSSREGLIDEQFF. V gene TRBV13 combines with J gene TRBJ2-1; 9 nucleotides line up with TRBD2. Trimming cost V 4 bases and J 8 bases; bases outside gene matches: 9. The CDR3 is 15 amino acids. From germline, CDR1 is PRHDT and CDR2 FYEKMQ (reference sequence). Supplemented by reference TRBV13 and TRBJ2-1, the full variable domain reads AAGVIQSPRHLIKEKRETATLKCYPIPRHDTVYWYQQGPGQDPQFLISFYEKMQSDKGSIPDRFSAQQFSDYHSELNMSSLELGDSALYFCASSSREGLIDEQFFGPGTRLTVL.

The chain uses TRBV10-3 and TRBJ2-2; D unresolved. The CDR3 runs 13 residues. Trimming removed 3 bases at V and 3 bases at J, with 5 bases between. Germline V lookup: CDR1 ENHRY, CDR2 SYGVKD. CDR3 residues: CAISDVDTGELFF. CDR3 nucleotides: TGTGCCATCAGTGACGTCGACACCGGGGAGCTGTTTTTT.

This sequence joins TRBV6-5 and TRBJ2-1; 10 positions agree with TRBD2. V was clipped by 6 bases and J by 9 bases; unmatched bases: 5. CDR1 is MNHEY, CDR2 SVGAGI, per germline. This CDR3 has 13 amino acids. The CDR3 loop is CASSSAGGGEQFF. The CDR3 DNA follows: TGTGCCAGCAGCTCAGCGGGGGGGGGTGAGCAGTTCTTC.

The chain combines TRBV19 with TRBJ2-7; the match to TRBD1 covers 9 bases. This CDR3 spans 14 amino acids. V lost 4 bases to trimming and J lost 4 bases; unmatched junction nucleotides: 5. Germline lookup yields CDR1 LNHDA and CDR2 SQIVND (reference sequence). The DNA for the CDR3 is TGTGCCAGTAGTACGACAGGGGGGGGTTACGAGCAGTACTTC. It translates to CASSTTGGGYEQYF.

A few counts support this clone. J is TRBJ1-6 and V is TRBV6-5, with D uncertain. Germline V gene lookup returns CDR1 MNHEY and CDR2 SVGAGI. The V end was cut by 2 bases, the J end by 13 bases, with 18 bases between. This CDR3 is built from 15 residues. The CDR3 reads CASSYGEERSSPLHF. CDR3 DNA sequence: TGTGCCAGCAGTTACGGGGAGGAGCGATCGTCTCCCCTCCACTTT.

The chain couples TRBV5-6 to TRBJ2-1, with D maybe TRBD1 (5 bases). CDR3 length: 17 amino acids. Trimming cost V 4 bases and J 0 bases, with 17 bases left between them. Germline-derived CDR1 and CDR2 are SGHDT and YYEEEE. This CDR3 is CASSPEGAPLSYNEQFF. CDR3 coding DNA: TGTGCCAGCAGCCCAGAAGGGGCCCCCCTCTCCTACAATGAGCAGTTCTTC.

The rearrangement joins TRBV28 to TRBJ2-5; TRBD1 matches 9 bases. Germline trimming cut 7 bases from V and 5 bases from J; bases unmatched to any gene: 11. Germline V gene sequence: CDR1 MDHEN, CDR2 SYDVKM. The CDR3 loop spans 15 amino acids. The CDR3 sequence: CASNAGTGLYETQYF. CDR3 nucleotide sequence: TGTGCCAGCAACGCCGGGACAGGGTTATATGAGACCCAGTACTTC.

J is TRBJ2-5 and V is TRBV6-5, with 9 bases matching TRBD2. Losses at the gene ends were 6 bases for V and 4 bases for J; bases not matched to a gene: 6. This CDR3 spans 14 amino acids. The germline CDR1 and CDR2 sequences are MNHEY and SVGAGI. The CDR3 region is CASSRRAGGETQYF. DNA of the CDR3: TGTGCCAGCAGCCGCCGAGCGGGGGGAGAGACCCAGTACTTC.

The rearrangement uses TRBV7-8 and TRBJ2-5; TRBD2 matches at 8 bases. The CDR3 totals 14 residues. With 5 bases clipped from V and 1 base from J, the junction kept 3 bases outside the gene matches. Germline V gene lookup returns CDR1 SGHVS and CDR2 FQNEAQ. In DNA, the CDR3 is TGTGCCAGCAGCCCAGGACTAGCCCAAGAGACCCAGTACTTC. Translation: CASSPGLAQETQYF.

The chain has TRBV11-2 and TRBJ1-4; 9 nucleotides agree with TRBD1. The CDR3 is made up of 15 amino acids. Germline V lookup: CDR1 SGHAT, CDR2 FQNNGV. The V and J ends lost 3 bases and 4 bases, in that order; junction bases with no gene match: 3. The chain's CDR3 is CASSFRQGGNEKLFF. The CDR3 DNA reads TGTGCCAGCAGCTTCAGACAGGGGGGTAATGAAAAACTGTTTTTT.

This clone was seen once. CDR3 sequence reads: CASSSAGTVTDTQYF. CDR3 DNA: TGTGCCAGTAGTTCGGCCGGGACAGTCACAGATACGCAGTATTTT. The chain employs TRBV19 and TRBJ2-3; TRBD1 aligns across 7 bases. The J segment lost 2 bases and the V segment lost 5 bases, leaving 7 bases of the junction unmatched. The CDR3 totals 15 residues. Germline lookup yields CDR1 LNHDA and CDR2 SQIVND (reference sequence).

This sequence joins TRBV19 and TRBJ2-1; 11 bases map to TRBD2. Germline CDR1 and CDR2: LNHDA and SQIVND (reference sequence). The CDR3 is made up of 16 amino acids. Germline trimming cut 9 bases from V and 7 bases from J; bases unmatched to any gene: 14. CDR3 nucleotides: TGTGCCAGCGGCGAGACTAGCGGGGCGTGGGGAAATGAGCAGTTCTTC. It encodes CASGETSGAWGNEQFF.

The V and J genes are TRBV7-6 and TRBJ2-2, with TRBD2 matching over 11 bases. The germline CDR1 and CDR2 sequences are SGHVS and FNYEAQ. The ends lost 5 bases at V and 0 bases at J; junction bases unmatched: 8. The CDR3 has 18 amino acids. CDR3 nucleotides: TGTGCCAGCAGCCCCGGGACTAGCGGACCCCCGAACACCGGGGAGCTGTTTTTT. It is translated as CASSPGTSGPPNTGELFF.

The chain has TRBV9 and TRBJ1-1; maybe TRBD1 (5 bases). Germline V gives CDR1 SGDLS, CDR2 YYNGEE. The CDR3 loop spans 14 amino acids. Trimming left V 0 bases short and J 4 bases short, with 10 bases between. As DNA, the CDR3 is TGTGCCAGCAGCGTAGGGGCAGGGTCCACTGAAGCTTTCTTT. This gives the protein CASSVGAGSTEAFF.

V is TRBV7-2 and J is TRBJ2-5, with 9 bases aligning to TRBD2. This CDR3 spans 15 amino acids. V shed 5 bases and J 5 bases; nucleotides not matched to a gene: 9. Germline CDR1 is SGHTA and CDR2 is FQGNSA. Here the CDR3 DNA reads TGTGCCAGCAGCCTCCGTAGCGGGAGCGGTGAGACCCAGTACTTC. Protein sequence: CASSLRSGSGETQYF.

This clone was detected only once. V and J are TRBV19 and TRBJ2-2; 7 bases map to TRBD1. The germline CDR1 and CDR2 sequences are LNHDA and SQIVND (reference sequence). CDR3 size: 14 residues. The V and J ends lost 6 bases and 3 bases, in that order; junction bases with no gene match: 4. The CDR3 sequence is CASRQGSDTGELFF. In DNA form, the CDR3 reads TGTGCCAGTAGACAGGGGTCGGACACCGGGGAGCTGTTTTTT.

The chain couples TRBV14 to TRBJ2-1; 13 positions match TRBD2. The CDR3 contains 13 residues. Germline V gives CDR1 SGHDN, CDR2 FVKESK. Trimming removed 4 bases from V and 10 bases from J; junction bases left unmatched: 1. As DNA, the CDR3 is TGTGCCAGCAGCCTGGGACTAGCGGGGGAGCAGTTCTTC. It is translated as CASSLGLAGEQFF.

CDR3 sequence (DNA): TGTGCCAGCAGCCCCCAGGGAGCTGGGGGGACAGATACGCAGTATTTT. Its protein is CASSPQGAGGTDTQYF. The genes are TRBV14 and TRBJ2-3, with a tentative D call TRBD2 (6 bases). This CDR3 region has 16 residues. Germline CDR1 is SGHDN and CDR2 is FVKESK. Trimming removed 4 bases at V and 3 bases at J, with 17 bases between.

The chain's CDR3 is CASKENGELFF. DNA of the CDR3: TGTGCCAGCAAGGAGAACGGGGAGCTGTTTTTT. The J gene is TRBJ2-2, the V gene TRBV6-6; D gene unclear. With 7 bases removed from V and 7 bases from J, the gap between germline ends came to 7 bases. Germline V CDR1 and CDR2: MNHNY, SVGAGI (reference sequence). The CDR3 sequence is 11 residues long.

The rearrangement uses TRBV6-1 and TRBJ2-7, with D hard to call. The germline V and J ends were trimmed by 5 bases and 2 bases, with 16 bases remaining between them. The CDR3 loop spans 15 amino acids. In germline, CDR1 is MNHNS, CDR2 SASEGT. The CDR3 sequence: CASSLEGGQPYEQYF. The CDR3 nucleotides read TGTGCCAGCAGTCTCGAAGGTGGGCAGCCCTACGAGCAGTACTTC.

CDR3 nucleotide sequence: TGTGCCAGCAGTGGCTACGGGAGAACTAATGAAAAACTGTTTTTT. Translating gives CASSGYGRTNEKLFF. V is TRBV6-5 and J is TRBJ1-4; D remains ambiguous. Germline CDR1 and CDR2: MNHEY and SVGAGI. The CDR3 sequence is 15 residues long. Trimming removed 5 bases from V and 1 base from J, with 11 bases in between.

The chain carries TRBV4-3 and TRBJ1-1, with 8 bases identical to TRBD1. V gave up 6 bases and J gave up 11 bases; unmatched junction bases: 5. Germline V lookup: CDR1 LGHNA, CDR2 YSLEER. The CDR3 sequence is 11 residues long. The CDR3, as DNA: TGCGCCAGCAGGAAGGACAGGGCCGCTTTCTTT. Protein: CASRKDRAAFF.

This clone was detected a few times. In DNA, the CDR3 is TGTGCCAGCAGCGACCAGACTAGCGGGGGCCCATTTAGCACAGATACGCAGTATTTT. It specifies CASSDQTSGGPFSTDTQYF. The chain is built from TRBV11-2 and TRBJ2-3, with TRBD2 matching over 12 bases. Germline V gives CDR1 SGHAT, CDR2 FQNNGV. CDR3 length: 19 amino acids. V lost 5 bases, J lost 0 bases, and 12 bases stayed unmatched.

The chain combines TRBV27 with TRBJ2-2; 7 nucleotides match TRBD1. Germline CDR1 is MNHEY and CDR2 is SMNVEV (reference sequence). J lost 6 bases, V lost 5 bases, and 6 bases had no gene match. The length of the CDR3 is 14 residues. The chain's CDR3 is CASSPTGVPGELFF. CDR3 sequence (DNA): TGTGCCAGCAGTCCCACAGGGGTCCCCGGGGAGCTGTTTTTT.

This clone was counted a single time. This chain connects TRBV27 to TRBJ1-1, with a tentative D call TRBD1 (5 bases). Trimming took off 5 bases at V and 1 base at J, with 8 bases between the two ends. CDR3 size: 13 residues. Per the germline V gene, CDR1 is MNHEY and CDR2 is SMNVEV (reference sequence). The CDR3 spells CASSTQGNTEAFF. CDR3 nucleotides: TGTGCCAGCAGTACCCAGGGGAACACTGAAGCTTTCTTT.